The 18 T cell receptor beta chains presented below share a single source sample, sequenced in a study of technical replicates of blood from several donors. The method was immunoSEQ multiplex PCR; TCRdb's version includes in-frame clones alone and lacks a portion of them. The table lists about 97,000 clones, roughly 95% of them singletons, with approximately 0.2% in the top ten. The sequenced sample consisted of T cells isolated from PBMCs. These receptors were taken from a human donor in good health.

The chain has TRBV4-1 and TRBJ1-2; D gene unclear. The V end was cut by 0 bases, the J end by 4 bases, with 9 bases between. Germline V gene lookup returns CDR1 MGHRA and CDR2 YSYEKL. There are 14 residues in the CDR3. This chain's CDR3 is CASSQDEQPYGYTF. In DNA, the CDR3 is TGCGCCAGCAGCCAAGATGAACAGCCCTATGGCTACACCTTC.

This clone was detected only once. The rearrangement links TRBV5-1 to TRBJ1-1; D not certain. The CDR3 totals 14 residues. V was trimmed by 0 bases and J by 0 bases, leaving 6 bases between them. Germline V gene sequence: CDR1 SGHRS, CDR2 YFSETQ. CDR3 loop: CASSLGQMNTEAFF. CDR3 coding DNA: TGCGCCAGCAGCTTGGGGCAGATGAACACTGAAGCTTTCTTT.

The chain carries TRBV5-1 and TRBJ1-2; TRBD1 matches 9 bases. The J segment lost 8 bases and the V segment lost 0 bases, leaving 5 bases of the junction unmatched. This CDR3 has 14 residues. Germline V lookup: CDR1 SGHRS, CDR2 YFSETQ. The CDR3 nucleotides are TGCGCCAGCAGCTTGGCCGGGACAGGGACCGGCTACACCTTC. Its translation: CASSLAGTGTGYTF. The variable domain in full, completed from reference TRBV5-1 and TRBJ1-2, reads KAGVTQTPRYLIKTRGQQVTLSCSPISGHRSVSWYQQTPGQGLQFLFEYFSETQRNKGNFPGRFSGRQFSNSRSEMNVSTLELGDSALYLCASSLAGTGTGYTFGSGTRLTVV.

V is TRBV6-5 and J is TRBJ1-4, with TRBD1 matching over 7 bases. There are 14 residues in the CDR3. Germline V gives CDR1 MNHEY, CDR2 SVGAGI. After removal of 5 bases from V and 4 bases from J, the junction contained 4 bases not matched to a gene. In DNA form, the CDR3 reads TGTGCCAGCAGTGAGACAGGGCGTAATGAAAAACTGTTTTTT. It yields the protein CASSETGRNEKLFF.

V gene TRBV29-1 combines with J gene TRBJ1-2; D call uncertain. Germline CDR1 reads SQVTM; CDR2 reads ANQGSEA. The CDR3 is 16 amino acids. V lost 6 bases and J lost 0, with 20 bases in between. The CDR3 is CSVPSGRSLANYGYTF. The CDR3, as DNA: TGCAGCGTACCATCGGGGAGGTCGTTAGCTAACTATGGCTACACCTTC. Based on the CDR3 plus reference TRBV29-1 and TRBJ1-2, the full variable domain is SAVISQKPSRDICQRGTSLTIQCQVDSQVTMMFWYRQQPGQSLTLIATANQGSEATYESGFVIDKFPISRPNLTFSTLTVSNMSPEDSSIYLCSVPSGRSLANYGYTFGSGTRLTVV.

The rearrangement uses TRBV10-1 and TRBJ2-7, with 11 bases that match TRBD1. The V segment lost 4 bases and the J segment 3 bases; nucleotides outside the gene matches: 5. The CDR3 has 15 residues. From germline, CDR1 is WNHNN and CDR2 SYGVQD (reference sequence). The CDR3 nucleotides read TGCGCCAGCAGTGCCCGGGACAGGGGGTTCTACGAGCAGTACTTC. It is translated as CASSARDRGFYEQYF.

This clone appeared a single time. The CDR3 DNA reads as TGCGCCAGCAGGGGGAAAAAGGGAGTCTCCTACAATGAGCAGTTCTTC. Its translation: CASRGKKGVSYNEQFF. V and J are TRBV10-2 and TRBJ2-1, with D possibly TRBD2 on 5 matching bases. The CDR3 has 16 amino acids. Germline values: CDR1 WSHSY, CDR2 SAAADI. Between the trimmed V and J ends, which lost 6 bases and 0 bases, there was a span of 15 bases.

The V and J genes are TRBV28 and TRBJ2-7; the D is unclear. The length of the CDR3 is 12 residues. The V gene lost 3 bases and the J gene lost 1 base, with 4 bases spanning the gap. The V gene's germline CDR1 is MDHEN and CDR2 SYDVKM. CDR3 in DNA: TGTGCCAGCAGTTTTAGTTCCTACGAGCAGTACTTC. It yields the protein CASSFSSYEQYF. The full variable domain, rest sourced from reference TRBV28 and TRBJ2-7, is DVKVTQSSRYLVKRTGEKVFLECVQDMDHENMFWYRQDPGLGLRLIYFSYDVKMKEKGDIPEGYSVSREKKERFSLILESASTNQTSMYLCASSFSSYEQYFGPGTRLTVT.

The CDR3 sequence is CASSKKQGVQFF. The CDR3 bases are TGTGCCAGCAGCAAGAAACAGGGGGTCCAGTTCTTC. The chain couples TRBV6-5 to TRBJ2-1, with 8 nucleotides matching TRBD1. Germline V gene data show CDR1 as MNHEY and CDR2 as SVGAGI. Unmatched junction bases numbered 8, after V lost 6 bases and J lost 13 bases. The CDR3 spans 12 residues.

V usage is TRBV7-9 and J usage is TRBJ2-1, with 7 bases aligning to TRBD1. The J segment lost 5 bases and the V segment lost 11 bases, leaving 21 bases of the junction unmatched. The CDR3 has 17 residues. The germline CDR1 and CDR2 sequences are SEHNR and FQNEAQ (reference sequence). The CDR3 spells CASTPPAPGQINNEQFF. The CDR3 region has the DNA TGTGCCTCCACACCCCCCGCACCGGGACAGATAAACAATGAGCAGTTCTTC.

The gene calls are TRBV11-2 and TRBJ1-1, with D possibly TRBD1 on 5 matching bases. From germline, CDR1 is SGHAT and CDR2 FQNNGV. Trimming stripped 1 base from V and 7 bases from J, with 10 bases between. CDR3 length: 13 amino acids. The DNA of the CDR3 is TGTGCCAGCAGCTTAGTGGACACCCTTGAAGCTTTCTTT. Protein product: CASSLVDTLEAFF.

This chain links TRBV12-2 with TRBJ1-1; the D segment call TRBD1 is taken from the table without a DNA check. TRBV12-2 is a recognized pseudogene. The CDR3 runs to 15 residues. The CDR3: CASRLAGWQGIRAFF. The CDR3, as DNA: TGTGCAAGTCGCTTAGCAGGGTGGCAGGGGATCCGAGCTTTCTTT.

The chain recombines TRBV7-8 with TRBJ2-1; 7 nucleotides agree with TRBD1. The J segment lost 4 bases and the V segment lost 6 bases, leaving 9 bases of the junction unmatched. CDR3 length equals 15 residues. CDR1 is SGHVS and CDR2 is FQNEAQ in the germline V gene. Written as DNA, the CDR3 is TGTGCCAGCAGACCAGACAGGGTCTCGTACAATGAGCAGTTCTTC. Protein: CASRPDRVSYNEQFF.

V is TRBV7-9 and J is TRBJ1-2; a weak D match, TRBD1 (6 bases). The CDR3 consists of 15 residues. Trimming removed 6 bases at V and 2 bases at J, with 16 bases between. Per germline, CDR1 SEHNR and CDR2 FQNEAQ (reference sequence). The CDR3 DNA reads TGTGCCAGCAGATTAACAGGGTCGGAGAACTATGGCTACACCTTC. It specifies CASRLTGSENYGYTF.

V is TRBV2 and J is TRBJ2-1; 7 bases map to TRBD2. The CDR3 has 16 amino acids. Germline V gene lookup returns CDR1 SNHLY and CDR2 FYNNEI. J lost 7 bases, V lost 8 bases, and 17 bases had no gene match. The CDR3 DNA reads TGTGCCAGCCCCCCTGATCGGGGCGGGAGTGTGAATGAGCAGTTCTTC. It yields the protein CASPPDRGGSVNEQFF.

The V and J genes are TRBV9 and TRBJ2-3, with TRBD2 matching over 12 bases. CDR3 size: 15 residues. CDR1 is SGDLS and CDR2 is YYNGEE in the germline V gene. The J segment lost 4 bases and the V segment lost 3 bases, leaving 3 bases of the junction unmatched. CDR3 sequence reads: CASSASGGGSDTQYF. The CDR3 DNA follows: TGTGCCAGCAGCGCTAGCGGGGGGGGCTCAGATACGCAGTATTTT.

This clone has only one observation. The rearrangement links TRBV19 to TRBJ2-7; TRBD1 might be the D (5 bases). The CDR3 runs 12 residues. CDR1 is LNHDA and CDR2 is SQIVND in the germline V gene (reference sequence). Trimming left V 6 bases short and J 4 bases short, with 10 bases between. The chain's CDR3 is CASSQDIYEQYF. CDR3 nucleotides: TGTGCCAGTAGCCAGGACATTTACGAGCAGTACTTC.

This chain uses TRBV5-1 with TRBJ2-7; a weak D match, TRBD1 (5 bases). The germline V and J ends were trimmed by 1 base and 5 bases, with 10 bases remaining between them. This CDR3 has 13 amino acids. Germline V gene lookup returns CDR1 SGHRS and CDR2 YFSETQ. The CDR3: CASSLRQGDEQYF. The CDR3 DNA follows: TGCGCCAGCAGCTTGCGGCAGGGCGACGAGCAGTACTTC.